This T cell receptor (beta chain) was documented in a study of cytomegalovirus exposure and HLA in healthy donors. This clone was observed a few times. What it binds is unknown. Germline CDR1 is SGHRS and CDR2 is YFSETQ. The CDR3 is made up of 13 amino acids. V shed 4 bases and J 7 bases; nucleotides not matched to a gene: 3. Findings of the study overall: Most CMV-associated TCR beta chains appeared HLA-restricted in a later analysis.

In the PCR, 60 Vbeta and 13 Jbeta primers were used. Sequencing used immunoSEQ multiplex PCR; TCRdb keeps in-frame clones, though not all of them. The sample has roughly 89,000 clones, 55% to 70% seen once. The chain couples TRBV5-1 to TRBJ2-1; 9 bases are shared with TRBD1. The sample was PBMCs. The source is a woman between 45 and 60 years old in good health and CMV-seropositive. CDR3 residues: CASSPGQGNEQFF. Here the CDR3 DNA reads TGCGCCAGCAGCCCCGGACAGGGGAATGAGCAGTTCTTC.